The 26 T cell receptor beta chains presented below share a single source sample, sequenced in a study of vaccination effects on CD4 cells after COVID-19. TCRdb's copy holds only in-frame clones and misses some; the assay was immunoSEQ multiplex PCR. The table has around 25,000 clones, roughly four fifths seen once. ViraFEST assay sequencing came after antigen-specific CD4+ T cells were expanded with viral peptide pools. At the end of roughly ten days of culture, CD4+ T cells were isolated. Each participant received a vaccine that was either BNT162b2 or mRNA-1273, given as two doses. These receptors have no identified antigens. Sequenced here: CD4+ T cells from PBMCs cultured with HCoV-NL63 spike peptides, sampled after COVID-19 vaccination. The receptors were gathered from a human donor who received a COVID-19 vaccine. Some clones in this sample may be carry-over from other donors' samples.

The CDR3 spells CASSLDGRGPQETQYF. The CDR3 DNA reads TGCGCCAGCAGCTTGGACGGCAGGGGGCCTCAAGAGACCCAGTACTTC. The genes are TRBV5-1 and TRBJ2-5; TRBD1 aligns across 8 bases. Germline-derived CDR1 and CDR2 are SGHRS and YFSETQ. J was trimmed by 2 bases and V by 0 bases; bases with no gene match: 6. The CDR3 is 16 amino acids.

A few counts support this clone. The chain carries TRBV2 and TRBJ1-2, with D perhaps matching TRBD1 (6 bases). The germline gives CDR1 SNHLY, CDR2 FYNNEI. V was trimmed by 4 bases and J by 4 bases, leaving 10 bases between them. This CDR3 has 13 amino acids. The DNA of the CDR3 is TGTGCCAGCAGTGGGACAGTACCCTATGGCTACACCTTC. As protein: CASSGTVPYGYTF. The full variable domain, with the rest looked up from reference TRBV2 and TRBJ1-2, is EPEVTQTPSHQVTQMGQEVILRCVPISNHLYFYWYRQILGQKVEFLVSFYNNEISEKSEIFDDQFSVERPDGSNFTLKIRSTKLEDSAMYFCASSGTVPYGYTFGSGTRLTVV.

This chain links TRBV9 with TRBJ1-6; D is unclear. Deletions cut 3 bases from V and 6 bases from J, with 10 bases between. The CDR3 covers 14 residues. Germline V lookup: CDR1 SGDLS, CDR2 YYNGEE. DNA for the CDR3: TGTGCCAGCAGCGCTGGGTTCGGTAATTCACCCCTCCACTTT. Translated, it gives CASSAGFGNSPLHF. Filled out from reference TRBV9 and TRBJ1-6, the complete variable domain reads DSGVTQTPKHLITATGQRVTLRCSPRSGDLSVYWYQQSLDQGLQFLIQYYNGEERAKGNILERFSAQQFPDLHSELNLSSLELGDSALYFCASSAGFGNSPLHFGNGTRLTVT.

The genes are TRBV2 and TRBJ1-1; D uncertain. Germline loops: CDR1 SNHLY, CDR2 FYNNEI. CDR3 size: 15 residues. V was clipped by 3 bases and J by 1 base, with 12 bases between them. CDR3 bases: TGTGCCAGCAGTGACACGGGGAAACGGAACACTGAAGCTTTCTTT. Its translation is CASSDTGKRNTEAFF.

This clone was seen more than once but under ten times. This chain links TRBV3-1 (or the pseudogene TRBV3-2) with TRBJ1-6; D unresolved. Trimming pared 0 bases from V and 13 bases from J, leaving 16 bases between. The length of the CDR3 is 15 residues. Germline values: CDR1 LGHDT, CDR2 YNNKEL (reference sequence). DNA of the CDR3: TGTGCCAGCAGCCAAGATTTCAAGGGCGAGACGCCCCTCCACTTT. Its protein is CASSQDFKGETPLHF.

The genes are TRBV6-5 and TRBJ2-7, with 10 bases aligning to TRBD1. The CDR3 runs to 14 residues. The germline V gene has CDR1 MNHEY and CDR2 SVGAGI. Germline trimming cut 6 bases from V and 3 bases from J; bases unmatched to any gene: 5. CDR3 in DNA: TGTGCCAGCAGAATGGGACAGGGGATCTACGAGCAGTACGTC. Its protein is CASRMGQGIYEQYV.

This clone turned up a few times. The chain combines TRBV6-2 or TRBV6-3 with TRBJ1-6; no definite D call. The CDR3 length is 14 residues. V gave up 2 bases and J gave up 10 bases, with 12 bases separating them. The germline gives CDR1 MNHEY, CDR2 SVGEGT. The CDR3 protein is CASSYGPLGSPLHF. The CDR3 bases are TGTGCCAGCAGTTACGGTCCACTCGGGTCACCCCTCCACTTT.

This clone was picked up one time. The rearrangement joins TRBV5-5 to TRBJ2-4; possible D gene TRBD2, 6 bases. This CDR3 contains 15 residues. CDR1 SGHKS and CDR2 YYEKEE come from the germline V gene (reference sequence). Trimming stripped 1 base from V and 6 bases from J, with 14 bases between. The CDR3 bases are TGTGCCAGCAGCTTGATACCGGGCGGGGCAAACATTCAGTACTTC. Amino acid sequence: CASSLIPGGANIQYF.

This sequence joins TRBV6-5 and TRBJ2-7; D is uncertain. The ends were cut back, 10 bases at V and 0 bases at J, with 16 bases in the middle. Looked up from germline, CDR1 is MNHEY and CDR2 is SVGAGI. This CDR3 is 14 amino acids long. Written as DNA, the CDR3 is TGTGCCACTACGCAGTGGATTAGCTCCTACGAGCAGTACGTC. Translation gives CATTQWISSYEQYV.

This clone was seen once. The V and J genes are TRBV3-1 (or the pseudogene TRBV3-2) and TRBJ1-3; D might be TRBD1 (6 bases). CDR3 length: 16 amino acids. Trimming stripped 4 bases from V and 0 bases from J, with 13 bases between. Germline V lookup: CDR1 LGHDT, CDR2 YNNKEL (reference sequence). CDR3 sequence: CASSPRGSHSGNTIYF. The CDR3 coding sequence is TGTGCCAGCAGCCCCAGGGGAAGTCACTCTGGAAACACCATATATTTT.

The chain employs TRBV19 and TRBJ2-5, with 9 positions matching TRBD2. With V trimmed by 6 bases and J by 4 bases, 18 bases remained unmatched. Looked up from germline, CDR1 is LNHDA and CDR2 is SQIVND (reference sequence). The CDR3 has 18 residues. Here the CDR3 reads CASSRLASGERYGETQYF. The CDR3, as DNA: TGTGCCAGTAGCCGCCTGGCTAGCGGGGAAAGATATGGAGAGACCCAGTACTTC.

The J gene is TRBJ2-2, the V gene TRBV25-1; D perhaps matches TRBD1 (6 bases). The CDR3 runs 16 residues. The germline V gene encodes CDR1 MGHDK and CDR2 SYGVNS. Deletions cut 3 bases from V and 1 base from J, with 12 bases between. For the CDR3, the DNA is TGTGCCAGCAGTGAGTTTGGCAGGGGGAACACCGGGGAGCTGTTTTTT. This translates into CASSEFGRGNTGELFF.

CDR3 region: CASSSTGQENQPQHF. CDR3 coding DNA: TGTGCCAGCAGCAGCACGGGACAGGAGAATCAGCCCCAGCATTTT. V is TRBV6-5 and J is TRBJ1-5; 8 nucleotides agree with TRBD1. V lost 6 bases, J lost 4 bases, and 8 bases stayed unmatched. In germline, CDR1 is MNHEY, CDR2 SVGAGI. The CDR3 consists of 15 residues.

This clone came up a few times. CDR3 region: CASERDLLGNSPLHF. In DNA form, the CDR3 reads TGTGCCTCTGAGAGGGACTTATTAGGCAATTCACCCCTCCACTTT. This sequence joins TRBV7-2 and TRBJ1-6; D is possibly TRBD1 (5 bases). Germline V gives CDR1 SGHTA, CDR2 FQGNSA. The CDR3 sequence is 15 residues long. Trimming shortened V by 11 bases and J by 7 bases, and 21 bases separated the two germline ends. The entire variable domain, with the rest obtained from reference TRBV7-2 and TRBJ1-6, is as follows: GAGVSQSPSNKVTEKGKDVELRCDPISGHTALYWYRQSLGQGLEFLIYFQGNSAPDKSGLPSDRFSAERTGGSVSTLTIQRTQQEDSAVYLCASERDLLGNSPLHFGNGTRLTVT.

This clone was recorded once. Here the CDR3 reads CASSYSPRGETQYF. The CDR3 coding sequence is TGTGCCAGCAGTTACTCGCCTAGAGGGGAGACCCAGTACTTC. The V gene is TRBV6-5, the J gene TRBJ2-5, with D maybe TRBD2 (5 bases). Looked up from germline, CDR1 is MNHEY and CDR2 is SVGAGI. The CDR3 runs to 14 residues. Trimming stripped 0 bases from V and 5 bases from J, with 10 bases between.

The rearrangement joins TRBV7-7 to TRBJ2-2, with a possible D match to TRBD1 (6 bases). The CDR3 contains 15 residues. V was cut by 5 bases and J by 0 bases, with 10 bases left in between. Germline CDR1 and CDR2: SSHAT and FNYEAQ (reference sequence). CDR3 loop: CASSPGQTNTGELFF. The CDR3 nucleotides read TGTGCCAGCAGCCCAGGACAGACGAACACCGGGGAGCTGTTTTTT.

The chain's CDR3 is CASSFSRRIQETQYF. DNA for the CDR3: TGTGCCAGCAGTTTCTCCCGCAGGATCCAAGAGACCCAGTACTTC. V is TRBV6-6 and J is TRBJ2-5, with D unresolved. Trimming took 4 bases from V and 1 from J, leaving 13 bases between them. CDR3 size: 15 residues. Germline CDR1 and CDR2: MNHNY and SVGAGI (reference sequence).

The CDR3 DNA is TGCGCCAGCAGCCAAGGGGTTATATCTAACTATGGCTACACCTTC. This translates into CASSQGVISNYGYTF. This chain links TRBV4-3 with TRBJ1-2; no clear D gene. Per the germline V gene, CDR1 is LGHNA and CDR2 is YSLEER. There are 15 residues in the CDR3. V was cut by 1 base and J by 0 bases, with 9 bases left in between.

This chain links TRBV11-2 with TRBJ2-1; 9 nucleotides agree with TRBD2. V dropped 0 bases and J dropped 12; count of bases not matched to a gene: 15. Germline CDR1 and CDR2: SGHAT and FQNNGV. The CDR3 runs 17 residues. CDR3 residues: CASSLDLGRGGFFLQFF. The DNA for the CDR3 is TGTGCCAGCAGCTTAGACCTCGGGCGGGGGGGATTCTTTCTGCAGTTCTTC. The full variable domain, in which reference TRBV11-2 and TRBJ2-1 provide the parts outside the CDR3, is EAGVAQSPRYKIIEKRQSVAFWCNPISGHATLYWYQQILGQGPKLLIQFQNNGVVDDSQLPKDRFSAERLKGVDSTLKIQPAKLEDSAVYLCASSLDLGRGGFFLQFFGPGTRLTVL.

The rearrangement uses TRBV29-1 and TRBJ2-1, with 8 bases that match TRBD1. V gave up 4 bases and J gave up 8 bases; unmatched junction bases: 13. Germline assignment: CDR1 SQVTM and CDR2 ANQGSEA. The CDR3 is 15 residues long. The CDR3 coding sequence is TGCAGCGTTGCAGGACAGGGCGGAGGTGGGGATGAGCAGTTCTTC. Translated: CSVAGQGGGGDEQFF.

The CDR3 region has the DNA TGTGCCAGCAGCTTTAGGAGCCGGGGAGGGGACACTGAAGCTTTCTTT. This gives the protein CASSFRSRGGDTEAFF. The genes are TRBV7-9 and TRBJ1-1; D may be TRBD1 (5 bases). CDR1 and CDR2 from the germline V gene are SEHNR and FQNEAQ (reference sequence). The CDR3 is made up of 16 amino acids. Deletions cut 3 bases from V and 3 bases from J, with 17 bases between.

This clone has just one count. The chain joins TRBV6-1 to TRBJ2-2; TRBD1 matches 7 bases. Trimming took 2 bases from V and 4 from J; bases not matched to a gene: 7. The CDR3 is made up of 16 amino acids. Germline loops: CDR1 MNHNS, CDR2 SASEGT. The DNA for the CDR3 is TGTGCCAGCAGTGAACGCAAGGGACAGACCACCGGGGAGCTGTTTTTT. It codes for CASSERKGQTTGELFF.

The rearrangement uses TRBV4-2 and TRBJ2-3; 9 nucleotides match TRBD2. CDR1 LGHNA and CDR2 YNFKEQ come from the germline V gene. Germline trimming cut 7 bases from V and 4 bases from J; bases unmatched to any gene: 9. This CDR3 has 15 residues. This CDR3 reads CASKGRSGGPDTQYF. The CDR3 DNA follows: TGTGCCAGCAAAGGACGTAGCGGGGGCCCAGATACGCAGTATTTT.

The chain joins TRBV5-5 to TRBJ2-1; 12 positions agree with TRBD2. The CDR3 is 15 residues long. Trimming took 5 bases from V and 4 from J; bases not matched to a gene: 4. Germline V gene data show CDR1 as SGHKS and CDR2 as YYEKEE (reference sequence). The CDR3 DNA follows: TGTGCCAGCAGGACTAGCGGGGGAGAATACAATGAGCAGTTCTTC. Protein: CASRTSGGEYNEQFF.

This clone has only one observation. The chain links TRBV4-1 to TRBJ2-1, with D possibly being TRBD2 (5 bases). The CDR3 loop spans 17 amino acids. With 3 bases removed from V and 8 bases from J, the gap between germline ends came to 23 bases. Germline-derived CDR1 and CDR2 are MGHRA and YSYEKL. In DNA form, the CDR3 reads TGCGCCAGCAGCCAGTTACAGTCGGTGGGCCGGGAATATGAGCAGTTCTTC. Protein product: CASSQLQSVGREYEQFF.

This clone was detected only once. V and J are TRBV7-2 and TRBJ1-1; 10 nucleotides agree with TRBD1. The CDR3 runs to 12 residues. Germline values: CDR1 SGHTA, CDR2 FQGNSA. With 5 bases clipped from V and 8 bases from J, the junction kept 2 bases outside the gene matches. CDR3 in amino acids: CASSRQGAEAFF. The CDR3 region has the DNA TGTGCCAGCAGCCGACAGGGGGCGGAAGCTTTCTTT.